The clone carrying this T cell receptor beta chain was observed a handful of times. TCRdb independently ran MiXCR on the 5' RACE reads; one entry per CDR3 protein. The sample shows about 73,000 distinct CDR3 sequences, approximately 7.5% of them seen only once. This entry belongs to a study of T cells after yellow fever vaccination. Study as a whole: Fractions of limited cellularity were prepared by means of SMART-Seq v4 Ultra Low Input.

V gave up 6 bases and J gave up 0 bases, with 12 bases separating them. This CDR3 region has 15 residues. Germline CDR1 is LNHDA and CDR2 is SQIVND (reference sequence). Specimen: CD8+ T cells sorted from PBMCs, collected on the day of the yellow fever booster vaccination. The TCR was taken from a man aged 30 to 45 who received the YFV17D yellow fever vaccine. This chain uses TRBV19 with TRBJ1-5, with D maybe TRBD1 (5 bases). CDR3 nucleotides: TGTGCCAGTAGCGGGGCCAGCTATAGCAATCAGCCCCAGCATTTT. It is translated as CASSGASYSNQPQHF.